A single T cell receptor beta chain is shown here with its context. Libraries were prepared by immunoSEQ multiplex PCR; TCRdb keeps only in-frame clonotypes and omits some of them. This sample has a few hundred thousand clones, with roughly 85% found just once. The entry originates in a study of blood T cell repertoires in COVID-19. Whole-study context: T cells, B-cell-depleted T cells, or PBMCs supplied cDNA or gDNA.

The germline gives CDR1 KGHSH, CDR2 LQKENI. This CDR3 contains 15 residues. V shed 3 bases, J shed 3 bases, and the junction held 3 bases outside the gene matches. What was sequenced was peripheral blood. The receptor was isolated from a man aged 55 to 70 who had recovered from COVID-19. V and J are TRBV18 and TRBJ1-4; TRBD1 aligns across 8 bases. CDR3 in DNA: TGTGCCAGCTCACCGGCGACAGGGGCTAATGAAAAACTGTTTTTT. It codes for CASSPATGANEKLFF.